The sequence of this TCR beta chain was determined in a study of human T cells and chemical hapten exposure. Study-wide results and caveats: As the donors had alopecia, their immune response may differ from healthy people's.

TCRdb analysed the RACE reads with MiXCR anew, one entry per CDR3 protein. The data hold around 44,000 distinct CDR3 sequences, with 4% observed a single time. This clonotype was seen at least ten times. Its antigen is not known. The time point is: patch test 1, 2 weeks after DPC sensitization. The treatment was: therapeutic diphenylcyclopropenone sensitization with weekly scalp DPC. Unseparated into fractions, whole blood served as the source from which total RNA was extracted. The CDR3 covers 12 residues. With 3 bases removed from V and 3 bases from J, the gap between germline ends came to 3 bases. Per the germline V gene, CDR1 is LNHNV and CDR2 is YYDKDF (reference sequence).

The TCR sequence derives from a man aged 50 to 59 with alopecia areata. Some clones in this sample may be carry-over from other donors' samples. The material sequenced was whole blood, taken in connection with sensitization to the hapten diphenylcyclopropenone (DPC). This chain links TRBV15 with TRBJ1-5, with D uncertain. CDR3 in DNA: TGTGCCACCAGCAGCTTCAATCAGCCCCAGCATTTT. As protein: CATSSFNQPQHF.